This TCR beta chain stems from a study of blood T cell repertoires in COVID-19. In the study overall: PBMCs, B-cell-depleted T cells, or T cells were the source of the cDNA or gDNA that made up the material.

Per the authors' pipeline: Estimated nucleated cell counts came from reference gene primer amplification. Measured with immunoSEQ multiplex PCR; TCRdb has only the in-frame clones, and not every one. The V and J calls and clone size come from that table; D and trimming were worked out from the DNA. Of approximately 280,000 clones detected, roughly 90% appear once; the ten largest clones hold around 1.7%. V was pared by 6 bases and J by 3 bases, with 9 bases of the junction left unmatched. The germline gives CDR1 PRHDT, CDR2 FYEKMQ (reference sequence). This CDR3 comprises 15 residues. Everyone who took part was roughly 18 to 89 years old, and they came from about two dozen US areas. Donors were grouped by their self-reported clinical history.

This TCR derives from a young woman with acute COVID-19. Sequences were obtained from PBMCs or T cells enriched from blood (not recorded which). The chain has TRBV13 and TRBJ2-3; 7 bases map to TRBD1. The chain's CDR3 is CASRSGGLRTDTQYF. CDR3 bases: TGTGCCAGCAGGTCAGGGGGTCTGAGGACAGATACGCAGTATTTT. Combining the CDR3 with reference TRBV13 and TRBJ2-3 gives the whole variable domain AAGVIQSPRHLIKEKRETATLKCYPIPRHDTVYWYQQGPGQDPQFLISFYEKMQSDKGSIPDRFSAQQFSDYHSELNMSSLELGDSALYFCASRSGGLRTDTQYFGPGTRLTVL.